The T cell receptor (beta chain) described here comes from a study of cytomegalovirus exposure and HLA in healthy donors. Study-wide points: A list of 150 or so TCR beta chains associated with cytomegalovirus was given. TCR sequences were mostly rare, though some public TCRs occurred in many donors.

This table comes from immunoSEQ multiplex PCR, and its TCRdb copy is limited to in-frame clones, with some not included. The sample consists of 59,000 or so clones, roughly nine tenths of them appearing once. A remark on this clone: Its antigen remains unknown.

The donors were part of the validation cohort, which consisted of more than 90 subjects and was separate from the first cohort of 666 subjects. Sequenced material: PBMCs. The clonotype comes from a woman aged 18-30 years in good health and CMV-seronegative.

The CDR3 DNA sequence: TGTGCCAGTAGTATAGCCCACCGGACTAGCGGGGCTTCCTACAATGAGCAGTTCTTC. Its translation is CASSIAHRTSGASYNEQFF. The V gene is TRBV19, the J gene TRBJ2-1, with 12 bases that match TRBD2. The J segment lost 1 base and the V segment lost 1 base, leaving 8 bases of the junction unmatched. The CDR3 runs 19 residues. Germline assignment: CDR1 LNHDA and CDR2 SQIVND (reference sequence).